Presented here are 19 T cell receptor beta chains from one specimen sequenced in a study of T cell responses to AZD1222 COVID-19 vaccine. Sequencing was performed with immunoSEQ multiplex PCR; in TCRdb, only in-frame clones are kept and a portion is missing. The repertoire consists of 40,000 to 45,000 clones, with 80% occurring once and the leading ten covering less than 5%. The sample here was peripheral blood, taken on day 0 of AZD1222 vaccination. These receptors were taken from an adult in good health.

This CDR3 reads CASSLSGEVRTDTQYF. The CDR3 nucleotides are TGCGCCAGCAGCCTTAGCGGGGAGGTTCGCACAGATACGCAGTATTTT. The chain is built from TRBV5-1 and TRBJ2-3; 8 bases agree with TRBD2. Germline trimming cut 4 bases from V and 1 base from J; bases unmatched to any gene: 8. Germline loops: CDR1 SGHRS, CDR2 YFSETQ. CDR3 length equals 16 residues.

The gene calls are TRBV7-2 and TRBJ2-3; TRBD2 matches 9 bases. The CDR3 totals 16 residues. Germline-derived CDR1 and CDR2 are SGHTA and FQGNSA. The J segment lost 5 bases and the V segment lost 7 bases, leaving 13 bases of the junction unmatched. In DNA form, the CDR3 reads TGTGCCAGCACCTCCGGTGGCGGGGGGGCCGTAGATACGCAGTATTTT. As protein: CASTSGGGGAVDTQYF.

The chain combines TRBV30 with TRBJ1-6; D uncertain. The CDR3 has 13 amino acids. Trimming shortened V by 4 bases and J by 7 bases, and 11 bases separated the two germline ends. Germline V gene data show CDR1 as GTSNPN and CDR2 as SVGIG (reference sequence). CDR3 coding DNA: TGTGCCTGGATGCGGGAGACAAATTCACCCCTCCACTTT. Its protein is CAWMRETNSPLHF.

This chain connects TRBV30 to TRBJ1-2, with D perhaps matching TRBD1 (5 bases). Per the germline V gene, CDR1 is GTSNPN and CDR2 is SVGIG (reference sequence). The CDR3 length is 13 residues. The ends were cut back, 3 bases at V and 1 base at J, with 9 bases in the middle. The CDR3 region has the DNA TGTGCCTGGAGCCGGACACTTAACTATGGCTACACCTTC. Its translation is CAWSRTLNYGYTF.

This clone turned up a few times. The chain recombines TRBV19 with TRBJ1-1; D is possibly TRBD1 (5 bases). The germline V and J ends were trimmed by 3 bases and 5 bases, with 13 bases remaining between them. This CDR3 is built from 14 residues. CDR1 is LNHDA and CDR2 is SQIVND in the germline V gene (reference sequence). The CDR3 DNA sequence: TGTGCCAGTAGTATCCGGGGGGAAGGGACTGAAGCTTTCTTT. This encodes CASSIRGEGTEAFF.

The CDR3 protein is CASSMRTTFGGGTANYGYTF. In nucleotides, the CDR3 is TGCGCCAGCAGCATGCGCACCACATTCGGAGGGGGGACCGCTAACTATGGCTACACCTTC. This chain links TRBV5-1 with TRBJ1-2; possibly TRBD1 for D (6 bases). The CDR3 sequence is 20 residues long. Germline V gene data show CDR1 as SGHRS and CDR2 as YFSETQ. Trimming stripped 4 bases from V and 0 bases from J, with 28 bases between.

V is TRBV30 and J is TRBJ1-1; D is possibly TRBD1 (6 bases). The V and J ends lost 2 bases and 1 base respectively, with 14 bases between them. This CDR3 contains 15 residues. Germline lookup yields CDR1 GTSNPN and CDR2 SVGIG (reference sequence). The CDR3 region is CAWSLTGIGNTEAFF. The DNA of the CDR3 is TGTGCCTGGAGTCTTACAGGGATCGGGAACACTGAAGCTTTCTTT.

This clone came up once. The chain couples TRBV18 to TRBJ2-2; D unclear. The CDR3 has 13 amino acids. The V gene's germline CDR1 is KGHSH and CDR2 LQKENI. V was cut by 2 bases and J by 5 bases, with 6 bases left in between. The CDR3 protein is CASSPSYTGELFF. The DNA of the CDR3 is TGTGCCAGCTCACCAAGTTATACCGGGGAGCTGTTTTTT.

This CDR3 is CASSFSSYEQYF. CDR3 coding DNA: TGTGCCAGCAGTTTCTCCAGCTACGAGCAGTACTTC. This chain connects TRBV28 to TRBJ2-7; D gene uncertain. Germline CDR1 MDHEN, CDR2 SYDVKM. This CDR3 spans 12 amino acids. Trimming took 3 bases from V and 3 from J, leaving 6 bases between them.

This chain connects TRBV4-2 to TRBJ2-1, with no clear D. From germline, CDR1 is LGHNA and CDR2 YNFKEQ. This CDR3 has 15 amino acids. The ends were cut back, 0 bases at V and 7 bases at J, with 13 bases in the middle. DNA for the CDR3: TGTGCCAGCAGCCAAGATATCTTGGGTGGGAATGAGCAGTTCTTC. Translated, it gives CASSQDILGGNEQFF.

The genes are TRBV20-1 and TRBJ2-7; no definite D call. Trimming cost V 6 bases and J 6 bases, with 12 bases left between them. From germline, CDR1 is DFQATT and CDR2 SNEGSKA (reference sequence). This CDR3 has 11 amino acids. DNA of the CDR3: TGCAGTGCCATGCGAGGATCCGAGCAGTACTTC. This translates into CSAMRGSEQYF.

The V call is TRBV12-3 or TRBV12-4, the J call TRBJ2-7, with 7 bases matching TRBD1. The CDR3 is 13 residues long. V was pared by 6 bases and J by 2 bases, with 4 bases of the junction left unmatched. The CDR3 loop is CASSLDRTYEQYF. CDR3 in DNA: TGTGCCAGCAGCCTGGACAGGACCTACGAGCAGTACTTC.

The chain has TRBV12-5 and TRBJ2-7; TRBD1 is a possible D gene (5 bases). This CDR3 contains 13 residues. Trimming stripped 4 bases from V and 0 bases from J, with 7 bases between. Germline values: CDR1 LGHNT, CDR2 FRNRAP. The CDR3 DNA reads as TGTGCTAGTGGTTGGGGCAACTCCTACGAGCAGTACTTC. It encodes CASGWGNSYEQYF.

The V gene is TRBV9, the J gene TRBJ2-2; possibly TRBD2 for D (6 bases). Trimming removed 0 bases at V and 1 base at J, with 13 bases between. Germline CDR1 and CDR2: SGDLS and YYNGEE. The CDR3 covers 17 residues. The DNA of the CDR3 is TGTGCCAGCAGCGTAGCGTGGAGGGGAGAGAACACCGGGGAGCTGTTTTTT. It specifies CASSVAWRGENTGELFF.

The V gene is TRBV18, the J gene TRBJ1-1; 9 bases fit TRBD1. Germline V gene data show CDR1 as KGHSH and CDR2 as LQKENI. Germline trimming cut 3 bases from V and 0 bases from J; bases unmatched to any gene: 8. This CDR3 has 17 amino acids. Here the CDR3 DNA reads TGTGCCAGCTCACCTCGGACCGGGACAGGGATGAACACTGAAGCTTTCTTT. It encodes CASSPRTGTGMNTEAFF.

The CDR3 loop is CASSLSGVSPLHF. DNA for the CDR3: TGTGCCAGCAGTTTGTCGGGGGTGTCACCCCTCCACTTT. J is TRBJ1-6 and V is TRBV28; D may be TRBD1 (5 bases). The V and J ends lost 3 bases and 10 bases respectively, with 10 bases between them. Germline-derived CDR1 and CDR2 are MDHEN and SYDVKM. The CDR3 is 13 amino acids.

The chain recombines TRBV6-2 or TRBV6-3 with TRBJ2-7; 9 bases map to TRBD1. The CDR3 runs 17 residues. The V gene end was trimmed by 2 bases and the J gene end by 5 bases; junction bases not matched to a gene: 13. The germline CDR1 and CDR2 sequences are MNHEY and SVGEGT. The CDR3 sequence: CASSYHLNVGQGDEQYF. DNA of the CDR3: TGTGCCAGCAGTTACCATCTGAATGTGGGACAGGGTGACGAGCAGTACTTC.

V is TRBV10-3 and J is TRBJ1-4; D gene uncertain. The CDR3 length is 16 residues. Germline CDR1 and CDR2: ENHRY and SYGVKD. The germline V and J ends were trimmed by 0 bases and 6 bases, with 14 bases remaining between them. The CDR3 DNA sequence: TGTGCCATCAGTGAGTCGAATGCAGGAGCTTATGAAAAACTGTTTTTT. The encoded protein is CAISESNAGAYEKLFF.

This chain connects TRBV30 to TRBJ2-7; no firm D call. This CDR3 is built from 11 residues. With 2 bases removed from V and 9 bases from J, the gap between germline ends came to 11 bases. Germline V CDR1 and CDR2: GTSNPN, SVGIG (reference sequence). CDR3 coding DNA: TGTGCCTGGAGTCTGGCTGACCGGCAGTACTTC. This encodes CAWSLADRQYF. Full variable domain (rest looked up from reference TRBV30 and TRBJ2-7): SQTIHQWPATLVQPVGSPLSLECTVEGTSNPNLYWYRQAAGRGLQLLFYSVGIGQISSEVPQNLSASRPQDRQFILSSKKLLLSDSGFYLCAWSLADRQYFGPGTRLTVT.